The entry that follows covers one T cell receptor (beta chain) sequence. The source of the sample is a study of neoadjuvant anti-PD-1 for oral cavity cancer. Some clones are missing from TCRdb's copy, which holds only in-frame ones; the method was immunoSEQ multiplex PCR. The repertoire holds over 11,000 clones, with about 64% as singletons. CDR1 is SGHTA, CDR2 FQGTGA, per germline. The CDR3 runs to 16 residues. V was pared by 2 bases and J by 0 bases, with 12 bases between. The chain uses TRBV7-3 and TRBJ2-3; D gene unclear. The sequence came from a person between 35 and 79 years old with oral cavity squamous cell carcinoma. The specimen comprised PBMCs, sampled before nivolumab (anti-PD-1) treatment. In DNA, the CDR3 is TGTGCCAGCAGCTTATCTGCGTCCTCTAGCACAGATACGCAGTATTTT. Translated, it gives CASSLSASSSTDTQYF.